This TCR beta chain was sequenced during a study of shared clonotypes between healthy human individuals. This was a deep-level run. Method: immunoSEQ multiplex PCR; TCRdb's copy keeps in-frame clones and lacks some. The table shows 2 million to 2.5 million clones, with approximately 93% occurring only once. The CDR3 totals 15 residues. CDR1 is MNHNS and CDR2 is SASEGT in the germline V gene. V lost 6 bases to trimming and J lost 2 bases; unmatched junction nucleotides: 7. This clone was found once. The material sequenced was naive CD4+ T cells from PBMCs. The subset was: CD45RA+ positively selected. This TCR derives from a man aged 18-30 years in good health. Some clones in this sample may be carry-over from other donors' samples. The chain is built from TRBV6-1 and TRBJ2-3, with TRBD1 identical over 8 bases. The CDR3: CASSPGDRLTDTQYF. DNA of the CDR3: TGTGCCAGCAGCCCAGGGGACAGGCTCACAGATACGCAGTATTTT.